The 4 T cell receptor beta chains below all came from one sample that was sequenced in a study of blood T cell repertoires in COVID-19. The protocol was immunoSEQ multiplex PCR, while the TCRdb copy is restricted to in-frame clones and leaves out a portion. The data show 100,000 to 150,000 clones, over 75% seen once. The sequencing input was peripheral blood. Receptor source: a man aged 55 to 70 with active or convalescent COVID-19.

The chain joins TRBV7-3 to TRBJ1-5; D is unresolved. This CDR3 has 13 residues. V was cut by 2 bases and J by 2 bases, with 4 bases left in between. The germline V gene encodes CDR1 SGHTA and CDR2 FQGTGA. The CDR3 protein is CASSLQGNQPQHF. The CDR3 DNA is TGTGCCAGCAGCTTACAGGGCAATCAGCCCCAGCATTTT.

The chain is built from TRBV21-1 and TRBJ2-1; TRBD2 is the table's D call and was not checked against the DNA. TRBV21-1 is reported as a pseudogene. The CDR3 has 15 amino acids. The CDR3 sequence is CASTFRREGQDEQFF. The CDR3 nucleotides read TGTGCCAGCACCTTTAGGCGGGAGGGCCAGGATGAGCAGTTCTTC.

The chain has TRBV6-5 and TRBJ1-1; D is undetermined. Germline loops: CDR1 MNHEY, CDR2 SVGAGI. Trimming stripped 5 bases from V and 1 base from J, with 8 bases between. The CDR3 sequence is 13 residues long. The DNA of the CDR3 is TGTGCCAGCAGTAGGGCGGGGAACACTGAAGCTTTCTTT. It translates to CASSRAGNTEAFF.

The V gene is TRBV4-1, the J gene TRBJ2-7, with D perhaps matching TRBD1 (5 bases). The CDR3 runs 15 residues. Germline V CDR1 and CDR2: MGHRA, YSYEKL. V shed 0 bases and J shed 7 bases, with 16 bases lying between them. CDR3 in amino acids: CASSQDWTLSREQYF. The CDR3 DNA sequence: TGCGCCAGCAGCCAAGATTGGACACTGTCGAGAGAGCAGTACTTC.